Listed here are 2 T cell receptor beta chains from one sample, sequenced in a study of T cells in localized non-small cell lung cancer. Clones were read by immunoSEQ multiplex PCR, and TCRdb kept only the in-frame ones, dropping some. The table lists under 12,000 clones, around nine tenths of them singletons. The material sequenced was peripheral blood, taken before any cancer treatment. The receptors shown here come from a male donor at least 60 years old with stage III lung adenocarcinoma.

The chain combines TRBV2 with TRBJ2-3; tentative D call: TRBD2 (7 bases). CDR3 length equals 12 residues. V lost 8 bases, J lost 3 bases, and 9 bases lay in between. The germline V gene encodes CDR1 SNHLY and CDR2 FYNNEI. The CDR3 region is CASGRGTDTQYF. The CDR3 nucleotides are TGTGCCAGCGGGAGGGGGACAGATACGCAGTATTTT.

This chain joins TRBV5-1 and TRBJ2-3; D remains unclear. Per germline, CDR1 SGHRS and CDR2 YFSETQ. The CDR3 totals 15 residues. V was pared by 0 bases and J by 0 bases, with 8 bases between. CDR3 nucleotides: TGCGCCAGCAGCTTGGATGGATCTAGCACAGATACGCAGTATTTT. It codes for CASSLDGSSTDTQYF.